This entry lists 16 T cell receptor beta chains sequenced from one sample in a study of T cell responses to AZD1222 COVID-19 vaccine. The protocol was immunoSEQ multiplex PCR, while the TCRdb copy is restricted to in-frame clones and leaves out a portion. The data hold roughly 150,000 clones, with less than 95% observed a single time. Sequenced material: peripheral blood, taken on day 0 of AZD1222 vaccination. The receptors here all came from an adult in good health.

This sequence joins TRBV3-1 (or the pseudogene TRBV3-2) and TRBJ1-1; 9 bases align to TRBD1. Trimming cost V 6 bases and J 4 bases; bases outside gene matches: 12. Germline CDR1 is LGHDT and CDR2 is YNNKEL (reference sequence). This CDR3 is 16 amino acids long. Written as DNA, the CDR3 is TGTGCCAGCAGACCGGACAGGGGTACAGGGAGCACTGAAGCTTTCTTT. Translation gives CASRPDRGTGSTEAFF.

The chain carries TRBV5-1 and TRBJ2-2; 7 bases map to TRBD1. V shed 9 bases, J shed 0 bases, and the junction held 5 bases outside the gene matches. The germline CDR1 and CDR2 sequences are SGHRS and YFSETQ. The CDR3 totals 14 residues. The CDR3 loop is CATRGSANTGELFF. For the CDR3, the DNA is TGCGCCACCAGGGGGAGCGCGAACACCGGGGAGCTGTTTTTT.

The chain employs TRBV7-2 and TRBJ1-4; the D is unclear. Trimming pared 2 bases from V and 6 bases from J, leaving 10 bases between. The germline V gene encodes CDR1 SGHTA and CDR2 FQGNSA. CDR3 size: 14 residues. CDR3 DNA sequence: TGTGCCAGCAGCTTAATGTCAGGTGATGAAAAACTGTTTTTT. Residues: CASSLMSGDEKLFF.

The chain recombines TRBV6-1 with TRBJ2-3, with 11 bases that match TRBD2. Trimming at V came to 3 bases and at J to 3 bases, leaving 2 bases not matched to a gene. CDR3 size: 15 residues. Germline V lookup: CDR1 MNHNS, CDR2 SASEGT. The CDR3, as DNA: TGTGCCAGCAGTGAGTCTAGCGGGGGGACAGATACGCAGTATTTT. Its translation: CASSESSGGTDTQYF.

The chain has TRBV14 and TRBJ1-1, with 8 positions matching TRBD1. From germline, CDR1 is SGHDN and CDR2 FVKESK. J was trimmed by 4 bases and V by 2 bases; bases with no gene match: 6. The CDR3 is 15 residues long. In DNA form, the CDR3 reads TGTGCCAGCAGCCAACAACAGGGGGTATCCACTGAAGCTTTCTTT. It is translated as CASSQQQGVSTEAFF.

The rearrangement joins TRBV19 to TRBJ2-1, with 7 nucleotides matching TRBD2. With V trimmed by 5 bases and J by 10 bases, 5 bases remained unmatched. This CDR3 spans 12 amino acids. Germline CDR1 and CDR2: LNHDA and SQIVND (reference sequence). Here the CDR3 DNA reads TGTGCCAGTAGTCCATGGACTAGGGAGCAGTTCTTC. Its translation: CASSPWTREQFF.

This clone was found a few times. The genes are TRBV29-1 and TRBJ2-7; no clear D. The CDR3 extends over 13 amino acids. V was clipped by 6 bases and J by 0 bases, with 12 bases between them. Germline V gives CDR1 SQVTM, CDR2 ANQGSEA. CDR3 residues: CSVKTGSSYEQYF. In DNA form, the CDR3 reads TGCAGCGTAAAAACGGGTAGCTCCTACGAGCAGTACTTC.

This clone was picked up a small number of times. The rearrangement uses TRBV9 and TRBJ1-1; the D gene is possibly TRBD1 (5 bases). The CDR3 runs to 14 residues. Germline V gene data show CDR1 as SGDLS and CDR2 as YYNGEE. Trimming left V 4 bases short and J 3 bases short, with 13 bases between. CDR3 DNA sequence: TGTGCCAGCAGCCCTTGGGACCGATACACTGAAGCTTTCTTT. Its protein product is CASSPWDRYTEAFF.

The J gene is TRBJ2-1, the V gene TRBV19; TRBD2 agrees at 9 bases. In germline, CDR1 is LNHDA, CDR2 SQIVND (reference sequence). The CDR3 runs to 16 residues. V was pared by 0 bases and J by 4 bases, with 4 bases of the junction left unmatched. In nucleotides, the CDR3 is TGTGCCAGTAGTATAGAAGAGCGGGAGGCTTACAATGAGCAGTTCTTC. It yields the protein CASSIEEREAYNEQFF.

This clone was recorded only once. The genes are TRBV18 and TRBJ1-5; 9 bases align to TRBD1. The trim removed 3 bases at V and 7 bases at J, leaving 4 bases unmatched. This CDR3 spans 14 amino acids. CDR1 is KGHSH and CDR2 is LQKENI in the germline V gene. Here the CDR3 reads CASSPGQGNQPQHF. CDR3 nucleotides: TGTGCCAGCTCACCCGGACAGGGGAACCAGCCCCAGCATTTT.

The CDR3 is CASSQTGRRNTEAFF. The CDR3 DNA sequence: TGTGCCAGCAGCCAAACGGGACGGAGGAACACTGAAGCTTTCTTT. V gene TRBV3-1 (or the pseudogene TRBV3-2) combines with J gene TRBJ1-1, with a tentative D call TRBD1 (5 bases). This CDR3 has 15 amino acids. Germline CDR1 LGHDT, CDR2 YNNKEL (reference sequence). V was trimmed by 2 bases and J by 1 base, leaving 11 bases between them.

For the CDR3, the DNA is TGTGCCAGTAGTATTTTCTCTCGGTCAGACTATGGCTACACCTTC. This encodes CASSIFSRSDYGYTF. The chain has TRBV19 and TRBJ1-2; D remains ambiguous. This CDR3 has 15 amino acids. Deletions cut 3 bases from V and 3 bases from J, with 14 bases between. CDR1 LNHDA and CDR2 SQIVND come from the germline V gene (reference sequence).

This chain links TRBV28 with TRBJ1-2; D not certain. The germline V gene encodes CDR1 MDHEN and CDR2 SYDVKM. This CDR3 has 11 residues. V was cut by 6 bases and J by 2 bases, with 4 bases left in between. The DNA of the CDR3 is TGTGCCAGCAGACGAAACTATGGCTACACCTTC. Amino acid sequence: CASRRNYGYTF.

The gene calls are TRBV27 and TRBJ1-2; D not resolved. This CDR3 region has 15 residues. V lost 0 bases, J lost 2 bases, and 10 bases lay in between. Germline V gene data show CDR1 as MNHEY and CDR2 as SMNVEV (reference sequence). The CDR3 protein is CASSLSNKGNYGYTF. The CDR3 DNA is TGTGCCAGCAGTTTATCGAATAAAGGAAACTATGGCTACACCTTC.

A single count supports this clone. The rearrangement joins TRBV10-3 to TRBJ2-7; D not resolved. CDR1 ENHRY and CDR2 SYGVKD come from the germline V gene. The CDR3 length is 14 residues. V gave up 2 bases and J gave up 6 bases, with 14 bases separating them. CDR3 DNA: TGTGCCATCAGTGAGGAGAATCGGCAGGCCGAGCAGTACTTC. Residues: CAISEENRQAEQYF.

V gene TRBV11-3 combines with J gene TRBJ2-7, with D possibly TRBD2 on 6 matching bases. The CDR3 runs 14 residues. Trimming removed 5 bases from V and 7 bases from J, with 18 bases in between. CDR1 and CDR2 (germline): SGHNT, YENEEA. CDR3: CASSRGLGGSEQYF. CDR3 bases: TGTGCCAGCAGCCGAGGCTTGGGGGGAAGTGAGCAGTACTTC.